The 17 T cell receptor beta chains given below trace back to one sample, sequenced in a study of response to subunit inactivated influenza vaccine. TCRdb recomputed calls from the RT-PCR reads with MiXCR, one row per CDR3 protein. Of more than 600,000 distinct CDR3 sequences in the sample, less than 20% are singletons; the top ten hold about a tenth. The sample in question was PBMCs from blood, obtained about 5 days after vaccination. The source of these receptors is a man aged 45-60 years who received an inactivated influenza vaccine.

This clonotype was picked up a small number of times. The CDR3 coding sequence is TGTGCCACCAGCAGATCGGGGCAGGAGACCCAGTACTTC. This translates into CATSRSGQETQYF. The rearrangement uses TRBV15 and TRBJ2-5, with D possibly being TRBD1 or TRBD2 (5 bases each). This CDR3 spans 13 amino acids. Germline loops: CDR1 LNHNV, CDR2 YYDKDF (reference sequence). Between the trimmed V and J ends, which lost 2 bases and 5 bases, there was a span of 9 bases.

This clonotype was counted at least ten times. The V call is TRBV5-1, the J call TRBJ2-3; 8 nucleotides align to TRBD1. The CDR3 covers 15 residues. Germline CDR1 reads SGHRS; CDR2 reads YFSETQ. V lost 2 bases, J lost 2 bases, and 4 bases stayed unmatched. This chain's CDR3 is CASSFGQGITDTQYF. The CDR3 DNA reads as TGCGCCAGCAGCTTCGGACAGGGCATCACAGATACGCAGTATTTT.

The chain has TRBV28 and TRBJ1-2; a weak D match, TRBD1 (5 bases). V lost 6 bases and J lost 5, with 10 bases in between. CDR3 length: 12 residues. CDR1 is MDHEN, CDR2 SYDVKM, per germline. The CDR3 coding sequence is TGTGCCAGCAGCCGGGGGTTTTATGGCTACACCTTC. Translating gives CASSRGFYGYTF.

This clonotype was picked up a small number of times. CDR3 sequence: CASSPGTLEEQYF. The CDR3 bases are TGCGCCAGCAGCCCCGGGACGCTTGAGGAGCAGTACTTC. The chain is built from TRBV10-1 and TRBJ2-7; D possibly uses TRBD1 or TRBD2 (5 bases each). Germline CDR1 WNHNN, CDR2 SYGVQD (reference sequence). Trimming cost V 6 bases and J 7 bases, with 16 bases left between them. CDR3 length equals 13 residues.

This clonotype has ten or more counts. The chain uses TRBV15 and TRBJ2-3; D is possibly TRBD1 (6 bases). This CDR3 has 15 residues. V lost 4 bases, J lost 1 base, and 12 bases lay in between. Germline assignment: CDR1 LNHNV and CDR2 YYDKDF (reference sequence). CDR3 in amino acids: CATSIRRQGTDTQYF. The CDR3 DNA sequence: TGTGCCACCAGCATCCGCCGACAGGGCACAGATACGCAGTATTTT.

This clonotype showed up just a few times. The rearrangement links TRBV7-9 to TRBJ2-5; D call uncertain. V lost 2 bases and J 8 bases, leaving 9 bases between the germline ends. The germline CDR1 and CDR2 sequences are SEHNR and FQNEAQ (reference sequence). The CDR3 has 12 amino acids. This CDR3 reads CASSLNGVTQYF. The CDR3 nucleotides are TGTGCCAGCAGCTTAAATGGAGTTACCCAGTACTTC.

This CDR3 is CASTDSSGRAVDTQYF. CDR3 bases: TGTGCCAGCACCGACTCCAGCGGGAGGGCCGTGGATACGCAGTATTTT. The chain carries TRBV6-1 and TRBJ2-3; 10 bases are a match to TRBD2. The CDR3 totals 16 residues. The V gene end was trimmed by 7 bases and the J gene end by 6 bases; junction bases not matched to a gene: 13. The germline V gene has CDR1 MNHNS and CDR2 SASEGT.

This clonotype was observed many times. The chain carries TRBV5-1 and TRBJ2-3, with D perhaps TRBD1 (6 bases). The CDR3 extends over 14 amino acids. The germline V gene encodes CDR1 SGHRS and CDR2 YFSETQ. V was pared by 7 bases and J by 6 bases, with 18 bases between. In DNA, the CDR3 is TGCGCCAGCGCTGGACAGAATAGATGGGATACGCAGTATTTT. Encoded protein: CASAGQNRWDTQYF.

The V call is TRBV7-6, the J call TRBJ1-2, with D hard to call. CDR3 length: 13 residues. Trimming took off 1 base at V and 8 bases at J, with 11 bases between the two ends. CDR1 SGHVS and CDR2 FNYEAQ come from the germline V gene. CDR3 protein: CASSLGGPGGYTF. As DNA, the CDR3 is TGTGCCAGCAGCTTAGGGGGTCCGGGAGGCTACACCTTC.

The rearrangement uses TRBV20-1 and TRBJ2-1; 11 positions agree with TRBD2. The J segment lost 9 bases and the V segment lost 3 bases, leaving 4 bases of the junction unmatched. Germline V gene data show CDR1 as DFQATT and CDR2 as SNEGSKA (reference sequence). CDR3 size: 13 residues. Here the CDR3 DNA reads TGCAGTGCTAGTGCGGGACTAGCGGTTGAGCAGTTCTTC. Amino acid sequence: CSASAGLAVEQFF.

The CDR3 nucleotides read TGCAGTGCCCACCCCCAGCGGGAGTTGTACGAGCAGTACTTC. This codes for CSAHPQRELYEQYF. The chain carries TRBV20-1 and TRBJ2-7, with 8 bases that match TRBD2. V was pared by 6 bases and J by 4 bases, with 11 bases of the junction left unmatched. This CDR3 is 14 amino acids long. Germline V gene lookup returns CDR1 DFQATT and CDR2 SNEGSKA (reference sequence).

The table lists this clonotype with a few counts. The chain uses TRBV7-2 and TRBJ2-7; D may match TRBD1 or TRBD2 (6 bases each). The V gene's germline CDR1 is SGHTA and CDR2 FQGNSA. V was shortened by 1 base and J by 4 bases, with 14 bases between the two germline ends. CDR3 size: 15 residues. The CDR3 protein is CASSLEGGGLYEQYF. In nucleotides, the CDR3 is TGTGCCAGCAGCTTAGAAGGAGGGGGTCTTTACGAGCAGTACTTC.

This clonotype was counted a few times. The genes are TRBV28 and TRBJ2-7; D perhaps matches TRBD2 (6 bases). Trimming left V 4 bases short and J 0 bases short, with 16 bases between. CDR1 and CDR2 (germline): MDHEN, SYDVKM. The CDR3 totals 16 residues. The CDR3 nucleotides are TGTGCCAGCAGTTCCTGGAGGGTAAGGAGCTCCTACGAGCAGTACTTC. Protein: CASSSWRVRSSYEQYF. The variable domain in full, with the rest retrieved from reference TRBV28 and TRBJ2-7, is DVKVTQSSRYLVKRTGEKVFLECVQDMDHENMFWYRQDPGLGLRLIYFSYDVKMKEKGDIPEGYSVSREKKERFSLILESASTNQTSMYLCASSSWRVRSSYEQYFGPGTRLTVT.

The chain recombines TRBV9 with TRBJ2-1; 11 bases align to TRBD2. CDR3 length: 15 residues. CDR1 is SGDLS and CDR2 is YYNGEE in the germline V gene. Germline trimming cut 3 bases from V and 7 bases from J; bases unmatched to any gene: 6. The CDR3 nucleotides are TGTGCCAGCAGCGAGACTAGCGGGATGACAAATGAGCAGTTCTTC. Its translation: CASSETSGMTNEQFF. The full variable domain, its missing parts supplied by reference TRBV9 and TRBJ2-1, is DSGVTQTPKHLITATGQRVTLRCSPRSGDLSVYWYQQSLDQGLQFLIQYYNGEERAKGNILERFSAQQFPDLHSELNLSSLELGDSALYFCASSETSGMTNEQFFGPGTRLTVL.

This clonotype was detected a few times. V usage is TRBV7-2 and J usage is TRBJ2-3, with 7 bases identical to TRBD2. The V and J ends lost 3 bases and 2 bases, in that order; junction bases with no gene match: 2. The CDR3 spans 14 residues. Per germline, CDR1 SGHTA and CDR2 FQGNSA. CDR3 DNA sequence: TGTGCCAGCAGCTTGCGGGGGAACACAGATACGCAGTATTTT. Translating gives CASSLRGNTDTQYF.

This clonotype was seen a handful of times. This chain links TRBV12-3 or TRBV12-4 with TRBJ1-2, with no clear D. V lost 4 bases and J 4 bases, leaving 16 bases between the germline ends. The CDR3 totals 15 residues. CDR3 bases: TGTGCCAGCAGTTCTCTCGGCAGGCCACCCTATGGCTACACCTTC. Translation gives CASSSLGRPPYGYTF.

This chain's CDR3 is CASSPGDRLTYEQYF. Here the CDR3 DNA reads TGTGCCAGCAGCCCAGGGGACAGATTAACCTACGAGCAGTACTTC. The chain has TRBV7-2 and TRBJ2-7; 7 bases line up with TRBD1. The CDR3 has 15 amino acids. CDR1 is SGHTA and CDR2 is FQGNSA in the germline V gene. V was clipped by 5 bases and J by 2 bases; unmatched bases: 9.